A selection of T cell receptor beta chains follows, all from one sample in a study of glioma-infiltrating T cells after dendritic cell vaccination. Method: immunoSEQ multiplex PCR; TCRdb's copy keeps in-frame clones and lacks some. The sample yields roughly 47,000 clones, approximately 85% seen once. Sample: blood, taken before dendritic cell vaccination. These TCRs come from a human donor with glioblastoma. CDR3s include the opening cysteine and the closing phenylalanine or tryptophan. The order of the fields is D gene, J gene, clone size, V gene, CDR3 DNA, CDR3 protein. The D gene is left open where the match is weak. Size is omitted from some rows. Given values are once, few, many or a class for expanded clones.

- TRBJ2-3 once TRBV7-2 TGTGCCAGCAGCTTAGCGCTAGGCCCCCAGGGCTTGGAACCGACAGATACGCAGTATTTT CASSLALGPQGLEPTDTQYF
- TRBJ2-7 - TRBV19 TGTGCCAGTAGTATAAATCAGGGACTTACCTACGAGCAGTACTTC CASSINQGLTYEQYF
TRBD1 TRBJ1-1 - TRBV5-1 TGCGCCAGCAGCTTGGGCGGCGGACAGGGTGTATTTGAAGCTTTCTTT CASSLGGGQGVFEAFF
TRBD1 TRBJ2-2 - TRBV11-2 TGTGCCAGCAACCGAGGGACAGGGAACACCGGGGAGCTGTTTTTT CASNRGTGNTGELFF
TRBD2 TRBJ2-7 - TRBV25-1 TGTGCCAGCAGTAGCGGGGACCAAACCTACGAGCAGTACTTC CASSSGDQTYEQYF
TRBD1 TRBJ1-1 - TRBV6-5 TGTGCCACACGTTGGGGACAGGGGGTTAGTGAAGCTTTCTTT CATRWGQGVSEAFF
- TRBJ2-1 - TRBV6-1 TGTGCCACCGAGGGCCGGGGATTCTACAATGAGCAGTTCTTC CATEGRGFYNEQFF
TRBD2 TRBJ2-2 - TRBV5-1 TGCGCCAGCAGCTTGGTTACGGGGGGGCGGAACACCGGGGAGCTGTTTTTT CASSLVTGGRNTGELFF
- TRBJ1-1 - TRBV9 TGTGCCAGCAGCGTAGGGGGGTCACAGGGTGAAGCTTTCTTT CASSVGGSQGEAFF
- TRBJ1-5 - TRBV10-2 TGCGCCAGCAGTGATCAGCAGGCATCAAATCAGCCCCAGCATTTT CASSDQQASNQPQHF
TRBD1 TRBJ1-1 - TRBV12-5 TGTGCTAGCCGCGGACAGGGAGGCACTGAAGCTTTCTTT CASRGQGGTEAFF
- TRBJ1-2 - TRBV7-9 TGTGCCAGCAGCTTAGTAGCGGTAAACTATGGCTACACCTTC CASSLVAVNYGYTF
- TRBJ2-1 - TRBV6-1 TGTGCCAGCAGAATCGCGGGAAGCTCCTACAATGAGCAGTTCTTC CASRIAGSSYNEQFF
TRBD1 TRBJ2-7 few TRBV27 TGTGCCAGCAGTTTATTAGGGGACAGGGCTTTCAACGAGCAGTACTTC CASSLLGDRAFNEQYF
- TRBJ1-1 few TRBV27 TGTGCCAGCAGTTCCACCAGGGCAGGGATGAACACTGAAGCTTTCTTT CASSSTRAGMNTEAFF
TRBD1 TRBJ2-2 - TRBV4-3 TGCGCCAGCAGCCAAGATAGTAAGGGGGCTAGCACCGGGGAGCTGTTTTTT CASSQDSKGASTGELFF
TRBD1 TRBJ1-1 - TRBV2 TGTGCCAGCGGCTCACTTCGCTCGACAGGGGAAGCTTTCTTT CASGSLRSTGEAFF
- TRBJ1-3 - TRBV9 TGTGCCAGCAGCGTAGAAACGGGGGGAAACACCATATATTTT CASSVETGGNTIYF
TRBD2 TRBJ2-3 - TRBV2 TGTGCCAGCAGTGAAGCCTTAGGGACTAGCGGGGTTTCGCAGTATTTT CASSEALGTSGVSQYF
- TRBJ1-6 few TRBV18 TGTGCCAGCTCGCACAGGACGGCAGATTCACCCCTCCACTTT CASSHRTADSPLHF
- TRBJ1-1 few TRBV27 TGTGCCAGCAGTTTTCACAGGGCTGGCACTGAAGCTTTCTTT CASSFHRAGTEAFF
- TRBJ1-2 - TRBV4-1 TGCGCCAGCAGCCAACAGGCCCCTGTGATCGGCTACACCTTC CASSQQAPVIGYTF
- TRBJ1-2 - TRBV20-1 TGCAGTGCTACAACTCACTATGGCTACACCTTC CSATTHYGYTF
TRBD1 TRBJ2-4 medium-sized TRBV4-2 TGTGCCAGCAGCCGTACAGGGGTGGAAAACATTCAGTACTTC CASSRTGVENIQYF
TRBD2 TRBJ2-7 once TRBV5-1 TGCGCCAGCAGCTTGGGCCTAGCGGGAGTAGACGAGCAGTACTTC CASSLGLAGVDEQYF
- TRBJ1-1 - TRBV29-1 TGCAGCGCTGGGACAAAGGGAGCTTTCTTT CSAGTKGAFF
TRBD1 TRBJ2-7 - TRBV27 TGTGCCAGCAGCTCCGGGACAGGGTTCTACGAGCAGTACTTC CASSSGTGFYEQYF
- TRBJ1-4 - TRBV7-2 TGTGCCAGCAGCTTGACAGGCGTCGCAACTAATGAAAAACTGTTTTTT CASSLTGVATNEKLFF